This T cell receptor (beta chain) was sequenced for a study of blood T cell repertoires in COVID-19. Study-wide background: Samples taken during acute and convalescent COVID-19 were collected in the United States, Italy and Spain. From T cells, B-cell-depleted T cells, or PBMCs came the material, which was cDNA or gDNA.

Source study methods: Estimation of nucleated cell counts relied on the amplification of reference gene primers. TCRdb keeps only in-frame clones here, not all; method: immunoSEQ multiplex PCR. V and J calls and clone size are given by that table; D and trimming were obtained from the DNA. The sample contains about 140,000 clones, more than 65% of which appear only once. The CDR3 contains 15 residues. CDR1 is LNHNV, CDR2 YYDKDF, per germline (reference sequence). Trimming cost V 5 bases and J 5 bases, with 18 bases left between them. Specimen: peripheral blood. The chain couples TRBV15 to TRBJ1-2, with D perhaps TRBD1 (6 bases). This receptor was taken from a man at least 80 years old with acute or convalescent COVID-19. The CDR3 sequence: CATSPPVTGRYGYTF. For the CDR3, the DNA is TGTGCCACCAGCCCGCCAGTGACAGGCCGGTATGGCTACACCTTC.